What follows describes a single T cell receptor beta chain. Its matching antigen is unknown. The data stem from a study of cytomegalovirus exposure and HLA in healthy donors. Study conclusions and caveats: Researchers reported in a later analysis that common viral pathogens appeared linked to several top clusters.

The trim removed 0 bases at V and 4 bases at J, leaving 9 bases unmatched. The CDR3 has 17 residues. Germline CDR1 and CDR2: SGHNT and YYREEE (reference sequence). 60 Vbeta and 13 Jbeta primers were used in PCR. Sequenced by immunoSEQ multiplex PCR; TCRdb stores in-frame clones only, minus some. The sample holds about 140,000 clones, 70% to 85% seen once. The sequence derives from a woman between 40 and 55 years old in good health and CMV-seronegative. The chain combines TRBV5-4 with TRBJ2-7; TRBD1 matches 11 bases. The sequenced sample was PBMCs. Here the CDR3 reads CASSLGTGGPTIYEQYF. DNA of the CDR3: TGTGCCAGCAGCTTGGGGACAGGGGGCCCAACCATTTACGAGCAGTACTTC. The variable domain in full, with the rest retrieved from reference TRBV5-4 and TRBJ2-7, is ETGVTQSPTHLIKTRGQQVTLRCSSQSGHNTVSWYQQALGQGPQFIFQYYREEENGRGNFPPRFSGLQFPNYSSELNVNALELDDSALYLCASSLGTGGPTIYEQYFGPGTRLTVT.